This T cell receptor (beta chain) was sequenced during a study of sequential checkpoint blockade in melanoma. This clone was found a few times. TCRdb keeps only in-frame clones here, not all; method: immunoSEQ multiplex PCR. This table holds approximately 13,000 clones, roughly a quarter found once. As to treatment: randomized to nivolumab then ipilimumab (arm A) or the reverse (arm B). Patients had received no earlier DNA-damaging chemotherapy. The CDR3 runs to 16 residues. The junction had 7 bases not matched to a gene; V was cut back by 3 bases and J by 5 bases. Germline V lookup: CDR1 SGDLS, CDR2 YYNGEE.

The clonotype was recovered from a human donor with melanoma. J is TRBJ2-1 and V is TRBV9, with 11 bases identical to TRBD2. The specimen comprised tumor tissue (inferred from file names), sampled from a patient given nivolumab and ipilimumab in sequence. The CDR3 DNA reads as TGTGCCAGCAGCGCCCCCGGGACTAGCGGACACAATGAGCAGTTCTTC. Protein: CASSAPGTSGHNEQFF.